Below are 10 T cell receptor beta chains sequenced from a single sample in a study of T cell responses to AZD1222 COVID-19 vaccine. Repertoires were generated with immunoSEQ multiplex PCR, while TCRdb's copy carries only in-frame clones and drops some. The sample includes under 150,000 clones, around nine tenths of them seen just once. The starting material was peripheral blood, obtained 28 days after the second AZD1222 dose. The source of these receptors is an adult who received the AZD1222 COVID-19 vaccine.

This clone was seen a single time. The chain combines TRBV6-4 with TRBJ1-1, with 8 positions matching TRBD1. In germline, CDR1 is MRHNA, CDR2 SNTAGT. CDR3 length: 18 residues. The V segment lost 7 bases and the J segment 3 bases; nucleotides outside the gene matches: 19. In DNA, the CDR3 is TGTGCCAGCACCGCTTTTAATTCAGGGGGCGCGGAGGACACTGAAGCTTTCTTT. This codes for CASTAFNSGGAEDTEAFF.

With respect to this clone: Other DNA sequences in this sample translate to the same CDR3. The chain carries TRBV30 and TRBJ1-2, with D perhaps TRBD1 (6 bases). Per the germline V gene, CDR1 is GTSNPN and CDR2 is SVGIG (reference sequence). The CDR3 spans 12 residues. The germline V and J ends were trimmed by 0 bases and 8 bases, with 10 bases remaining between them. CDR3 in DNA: TGTGCCTGGAGTGTGGGGGCGGGCGGCTACACCTTC. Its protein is CAWSVGAGGYTF.

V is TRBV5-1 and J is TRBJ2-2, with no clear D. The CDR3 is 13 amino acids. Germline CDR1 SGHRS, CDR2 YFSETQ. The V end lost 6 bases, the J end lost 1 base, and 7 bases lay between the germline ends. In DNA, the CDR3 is TGCGCCAGCAACGAGGTGAACACCGGGGAGCTGTTTTTT. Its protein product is CASNEVNTGELFF.

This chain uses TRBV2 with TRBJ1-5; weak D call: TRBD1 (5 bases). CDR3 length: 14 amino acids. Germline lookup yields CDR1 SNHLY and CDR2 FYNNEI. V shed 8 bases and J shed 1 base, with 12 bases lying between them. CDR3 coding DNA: TGTGCCAGCGGGGGGTTTTTAAGCAATCAGCCCCAGCATTTT. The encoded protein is CASGGFLSNQPQHF.

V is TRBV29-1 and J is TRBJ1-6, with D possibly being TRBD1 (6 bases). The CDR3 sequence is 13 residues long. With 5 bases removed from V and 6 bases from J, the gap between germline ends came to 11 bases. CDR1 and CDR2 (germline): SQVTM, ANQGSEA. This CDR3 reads CSVSRGGNSPLHF. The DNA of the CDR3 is TGCAGCGTTAGCAGGGGAGGTAATTCACCCCTCCACTTT.

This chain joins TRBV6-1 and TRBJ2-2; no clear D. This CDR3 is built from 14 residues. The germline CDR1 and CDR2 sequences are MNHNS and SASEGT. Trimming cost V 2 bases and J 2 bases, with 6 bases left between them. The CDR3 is CASSERLNTGELFF. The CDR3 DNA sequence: TGTGCCAGCAGTGAAAGGTTAAACACCGGGGAGCTGTTTTTT.

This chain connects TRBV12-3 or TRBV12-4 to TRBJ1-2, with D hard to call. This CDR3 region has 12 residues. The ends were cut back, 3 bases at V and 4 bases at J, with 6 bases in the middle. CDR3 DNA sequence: TGTGCCAGCAGTTTGACGGTCTATGGCTACACCTTC. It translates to CASSLTVYGYTF.

Here the CDR3 reads CASSLFGDRGNQPQHF. For the CDR3, the DNA is TGTGCCAGCAGCTTATTTGGCGACAGGGGCAATCAGCCCCAGCATTTT. The chain carries TRBV7-2 and TRBJ1-5, with TRBD1 matching 7 bases. Germline trimming cut 2 bases from V and 2 bases from J; bases unmatched to any gene: 6. This CDR3 comprises 16 residues. CDR1 is SGHTA, CDR2 FQGNSA, per germline.

In DNA form, the CDR3 reads TGTGCCAGCAGGCCACAGGTTGGGGTAGACACTGAAGCTTTCTTT. This gives the protein CASRPQVGVDTEAFF. The V call is TRBV5-8, the J call TRBJ1-1; possible D gene TRBD1, 5 bases. The V end lost 5 bases, the J end lost 3 bases, and 17 bases lay between the germline ends. This CDR3 has 15 amino acids. The germline gives CDR1 SGHTS, CDR2 YDEGEE.

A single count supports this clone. CDR3 sequence: CASSSRQGGQPQHF. DNA for the CDR3: TGTGCCAGCAGTTCCCGACAGGGAGGTCAGCCCCAGCATTTT. The gene calls are TRBV6-2 or TRBV6-3 and TRBJ1-5; 7 bases match TRBD1. Trimming took 4 bases from V and 6 from J; bases not matched to a gene: 6. This CDR3 has 14 residues. The germline CDR1 and CDR2 sequences are MNHEY and SVGEGT.